This paragraph covers one T cell receptor beta chain sequence. Its antigen is unidentified. The data derive from a study of human T cells and chemical hapten exposure. Study observations and caveats: The donors suffered from alopecia, so their immune response may not match that of healthy people.

Trimming stripped 4 bases from V and 2 bases from J, with 5 bases between. The CDR3 contains 12 residues. Looked up from germline, CDR1 is SGHTA and CDR2 is FQGTGA. TCRdb independently ran MiXCR on the RACE reads; one entry per CDR3 protein. The table shows 350,000 to 400,000 distinct CDR3 sequences, with 5% to 6.5% occurring only once. Described time point: pre-sensitization, week 0. The treatment here: therapeutic diphenylcyclopropenone sensitization with weekly scalp DPC. Patch tests were applied only after blood draws. The authors extracted total RNA from unfractionated whole blood. This TCR derives from a woman aged 45-65 years with alopecia areata. Some clones in this sample may be carry-over from other donors' samples. The J gene is TRBJ1-2, the V gene TRBV7-3; the D is unclear. Specimen: whole blood, collected in connection with sensitization to the hapten diphenylcyclopropenone (DPC). The CDR3 sequence: CASSSNNYGYTF. Written as DNA, the CDR3 is TGTGCCAGCAGCTCTAACAACTATGGCTACACCTTC.